The rows below give T cell receptor beta chains drawn from one sample of a study of shared clonotypes between healthy human individuals. Only in-frame clones appear in the TCRdb table, and some are missing; sequencing was by immunoSEQ multiplex PCR. The table lists over 2 million clones, approximately 90% of them singletons. Sequences were obtained from naive CD4+ T cells from PBMCs. Receptors originate from a young man in good health. Some clones in this sample may be carry-over from other donors' samples. Each CDR3 is given with its conserved first and last residue. D genes are given only for firm matches. Rows give clone size only sometimes, using once, few, many, or a class for an expanded clone.

V	J	D	size	CDR3	DNA
TRBV28	TRBJ1-2	-	-	CASSYREPPGYTF	TGTGCCAGCAGTTATCGGGAGCCCCCTGGCTACACCTTC
TRBV9	TRBJ2-7	TRBD1	-	CASSTRQGADEQYF	TGTGCCAGCAGCACCAGACAGGGGGCTGACGAGCAGTACTTC
TRBV28	TRBJ2-7	TRBD2	-	CASMAGGVHEQYF	TGTGCCAGCATGGCGGGAGGGGTCCACGAGCAGTACTTC
TRBV28	TRBJ2-1	TRBD2	once	CASSPGLAENNEQFF	TGTGCCAGCAGCCCTGGACTAGCGGAAAACAATGAGCAGTTCTTC
TRBV11-1	TRBJ2-3	-	once	CASSSGGLGQDTQYF	TGTGCCAGCAGCTCAGGGGGACTAGGGCAAGATACGCAGTATTTT
TRBV5-4	TRBJ2-1	-	once	CASSLAGQAKWVEQFF	TGTGCCAGCAGCTTGGCCGGACAAGCGAAGTGGGTTGAGCAGTTCTTC
TRBV2	TRBJ2-7	TRBD2	-	CASSETAGGVAYEQYF	TGTGCCAGCAGTGAAACAGCGGGAGGGGTGGCCTACGAGCAGTACTTC
TRBV27	TRBJ2-2	TRBD2	-	CASSLSPSGRRTGELFF	TGTGCCAGCAGTTTATCGCCCAGCGGGAGGAGGACCGGGGAGCTGTTTTTT
TRBV18	TRBJ2-7	TRBD2	-	CASSGTSGSYEQYF	TGTGCCAGCTCAGGAACTAGCGGGAGTTACGAGCAGTACTTC
TRBV5-6	TRBJ2-7	-	-	CASSRPLAVEQYF	TGTGCCAGCAGCAGACCGCTAGCTGTCGAGCAGTACTTC
TRBV19	TRBJ2-5	-	-	CASSTFPLGSLSPQYF	TGTGCCAGTAGTACATTCCCACTAGGGTCGTTGTCTCCCCAGTACTTC
TRBV11-2	TRBJ1-2	-	-	CASSLGDYGYTF	TGTGCCAGCAGCTTAGGAGACTATGGCTACACCTTC
TRBV28	TRBJ2-7	TRBD1	-	CASRGGQVPYEQYF	TGTGCCAGCAGAGGAGGACAGGTCCCCTACGAGCAGTACTTC
TRBV5-1	TRBJ1-1	-	once	CASSLEGGHTEAFF	TGCGCCAGCAGCTTGGAGGGAGGACACACTGAAGCTTTCTTT
TRBV6-5	TRBJ2-7	TRBD1	-	CASRGQSSYEQYF	TGTGCCAGCAGGGGACAGTCCTCCTACGAGCAGTACTTC